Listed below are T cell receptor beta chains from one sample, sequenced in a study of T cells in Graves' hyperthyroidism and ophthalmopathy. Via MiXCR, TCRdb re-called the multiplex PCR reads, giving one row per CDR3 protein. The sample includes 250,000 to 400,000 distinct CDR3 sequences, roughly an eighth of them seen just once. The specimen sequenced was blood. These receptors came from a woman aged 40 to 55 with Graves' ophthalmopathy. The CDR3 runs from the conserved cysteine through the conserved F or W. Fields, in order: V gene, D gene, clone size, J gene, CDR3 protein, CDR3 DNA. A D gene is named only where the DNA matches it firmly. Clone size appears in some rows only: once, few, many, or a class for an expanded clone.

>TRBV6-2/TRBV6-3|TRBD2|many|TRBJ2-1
CASSYSGTRPYNEQFF
TGTGCCAGCAGTTACTCCGGGACTAGGCCTTACAATGAGCAGTTCTTC
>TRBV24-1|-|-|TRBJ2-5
CATSDLGETQYF
TGTGCCACCAGTGATTTAGGAGAGACCCAGTACTTC
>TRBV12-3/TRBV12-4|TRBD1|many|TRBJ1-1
CASSHYTTGQSEAFF
TGTGCCAGCAGTCACTATACGACAGGGCAATCTGAAGCTTTCTTT
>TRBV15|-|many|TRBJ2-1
CATSAERYNEQFF
TGTGCCACCAGCGCTGAGAGGTACAATGAGCAGTTCTTC
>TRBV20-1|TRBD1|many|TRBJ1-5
CSARDRGTNQPQHF
TGCAGTGCTAGAGACAGGGGGACCAATCAGCCCCAGCATTTT
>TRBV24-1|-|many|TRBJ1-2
CATSGQGRGYTF
TGTGCCACCAGTGGGCAGGGTCGGGGCTACACCTTC
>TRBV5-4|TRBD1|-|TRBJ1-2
CASSSPGQGFGYTF
TGTGCCAGCAGCTCACCGGGACAGGGCTTTGGCTACACCTTC
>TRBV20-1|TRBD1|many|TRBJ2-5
CSARTGVARGLETQYF
TGCAGTGCAAGAACAGGGGTTGCTCGGGGATTGGAGACCCAGTACTTC
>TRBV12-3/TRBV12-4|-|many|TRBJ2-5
CASSLADRQYF
TGTGCCAGCAGTTTAGCCGACAGACAGTACTTC
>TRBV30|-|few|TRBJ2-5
CAWRNEVMGETQYF
TGTGCCTGGAGGAACGAGGTTATGGGAGAGACCCAGTACTTC
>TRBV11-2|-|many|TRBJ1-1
CASSLARRGEAFF
TGTGCCAGCAGCTTAGCTCGCAGGGGTGAAGCTTTCTTT
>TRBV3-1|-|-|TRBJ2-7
CASSPGPGIYEQYF
TGTGCCAGCAGCCCAGGGCCGGGTATCTACGAGCAGTACTTC
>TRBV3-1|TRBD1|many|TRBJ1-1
CASSHDRGIEAFF
TGTGCCAGCAGCCATGACAGGGGAATTGAAGCTTTCTTT
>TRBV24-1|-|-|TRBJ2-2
CATSDWNTPGELFF
TGTGCCACCAGTGATTGGAACACGCCCGGGGAGCTGTTTTTT
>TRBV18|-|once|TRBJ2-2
CASSPRDGGRELFF
TGTGCCAGCTCACCAAGGGACGGTGGACGGGAGCTGTTTTTT
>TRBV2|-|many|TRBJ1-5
CASSQGRANQPQHF
TGTGCCAGCAGTCAGGGGCGAGCAAATCAGCCCCAGCATTTT
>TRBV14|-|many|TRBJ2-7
CASSQVIGLQKQQYF
TGTGCCAGCAGCCAAGTAATAGGGCTGCAGAAGCAGCAGTACTTC